This T cell receptor beta chain was documented in a study of blood T cell repertoires in COVID-19 (dated by TCRdb to 2020 to 2021). In the study overall: Samples covering the acute and convalescent phases of COVID-19 were provided by collaborators in the United States, Italy and Spain. The prospective study material was composed of cDNA or gDNA derived from T cells, B-cell-depleted T cells, or PBMCs. Deeply sampled blood TCRbeta repertoires from subjects exposed to, actively infected with, or recovered from COVID-19 were included in the dataset. The repertoires were released in a freely available public database intended as a resource for research on the immune response to SARS-CoV-2. Samples came from the ongoing ImmuneRACE study (first 160 participants) plus 1,254 subjects from 6 global collaborators. A de-identified subject ID, COVID-19 status, age in years and sex were almost always included in the sample metadata. Where available, HLA class I and class II types were taken from metadata supplied by the sample provider and were not determined by assay-based typing.

At one collaborating source in Seattle, patients were enrolled during active infection and were followed longitudinally through the course of disease. Whole blood was collected in K2EDTA tubes by collaborating institutions according to the institutions' own protocols. For TCRbeta analysis, collaborators shipped samples as frozen whole blood, isolated PBMCs, or DNA extracted from either of those sample types. Study-level results and caveats: How much clinical and demographic metadata was included differed by source and by participant, and the metadata was provided uncurated.

V is shortened by 9 bases, J by 0 bases, and the region joining them spans 8 bases. The CDR3 goes from the cysteine to the phenylalanine over 13 residues. The retained sequence is limited to the CDR3, 39 bases, with the frame set at the first base. Sequences KGHDR (CDR1) and SFDVKD (CDR2) are obtained from the germline V gene. TCRbeta CDR3 regions were amplified from genomic DNA using the immunoSEQ Assay, a bias-controlled multiplex PCR. In the source study's methods: The number of nucleated cells in each sample was estimated from the amplification of reference gene primers within the assay. To quantify the absolute abundance of each unique TCRbeta CDR3 rearrangement, sequence reads were collapsed and filtered. Productive Simpson clonality was computed per sample as the square root of Simpson's diversity index over productive rearrangements. TCRdb provides this immuneACCESS table in a form limited to in-frame rearrangements. Some clones are lacking; in checked studies, under half of them reflect an unresolved V gene, and why the rest are absent is not known. V, J and clone size derive from that table, while D and trimming were established from the DNA sequence. The sample records some 57,000 clones, over 65% of which are singletons. Together, the top ten hold more than 9% of the sample.

This clone turned up a few times. Its cognate antigen has yet to be identified. It has no much larger one-base neighbor in the sample; base qualities were not kept. Recombination connected TRBV24-1 to TRBJ1-5; the D segment cannot be called with confidence. This receptor was identified in an elderly man with COVID-19, enrolled during active disease. The sample taken for sequencing was peripheral blood. The bases are TGTGCCACCCAGGAGGATAGCAATCAGCCCCAGCATTTT. This sequence encodes CATQEDSNQPQHF.